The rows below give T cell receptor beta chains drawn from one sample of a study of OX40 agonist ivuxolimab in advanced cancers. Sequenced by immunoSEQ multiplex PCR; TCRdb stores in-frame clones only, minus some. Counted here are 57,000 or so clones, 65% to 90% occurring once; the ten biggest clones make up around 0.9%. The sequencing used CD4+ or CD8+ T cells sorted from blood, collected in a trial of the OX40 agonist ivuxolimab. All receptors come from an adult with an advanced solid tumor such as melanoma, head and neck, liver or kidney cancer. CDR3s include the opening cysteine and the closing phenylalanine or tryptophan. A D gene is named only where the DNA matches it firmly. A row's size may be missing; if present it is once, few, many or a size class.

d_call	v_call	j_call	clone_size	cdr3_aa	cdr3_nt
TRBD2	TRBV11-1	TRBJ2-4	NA	CASSLARASGRASNIQYF	TGTGCCAGCAGCTTAGCCCGGGCTAGCGGGAGGGCCTCAAACATTCAGTACTTC
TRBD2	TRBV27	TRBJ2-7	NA	CASSFGGLAGLDRTLGEQYF	TGTGCCAGCAGTTTCGGGGGACTAGCGGGACTCGATAGGACGCTGGGCGAGCAGTACTTC
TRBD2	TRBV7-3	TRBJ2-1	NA	CASSLNPAGDNEQFF	TGTGCCAGCAGCTTAAATCCAGCGGGAGACAATGAGCAGTTCTTC
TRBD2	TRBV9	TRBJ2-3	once	CASSASGGISDTQYF	TGTGCCAGCAGCGCTAGCGGGGGGATTTCAGATACGCAGTATTTT
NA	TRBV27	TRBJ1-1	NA	CASSRQLNTEAFF	TGTGCCAGCAGCCGTCAACTGAACACTGAAGCTTTCTTT
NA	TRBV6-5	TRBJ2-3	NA	CASSFTGTSTDTQYF	TGTGCCAGCAGTTTCACTGGGACTAGCACAGATACGCAGTATTTT
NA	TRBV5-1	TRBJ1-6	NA	CASSLEGGDRHF	TGCGCCAGCAGCCTGGAGGGCGGTGACAGACACTTT
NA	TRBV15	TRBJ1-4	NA	CATSRDGAVTTNEKLFF	TGTGCCACCAGCAGAGATGGTGCAGTCACAACTAATGAAAAACTGTTTTTT
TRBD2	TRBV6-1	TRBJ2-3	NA	CASSGTRRDTQYF	TGTGCCAGCAGCGGGACTAGGAGAGATACGCAGTATTTT
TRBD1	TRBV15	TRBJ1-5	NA	CATSRRMGGTGGGQPQHF	TGTGCCACCAGCAGGCGCATGGGCGGGACAGGGGGCGGTCAGCCCCAGCATTTT